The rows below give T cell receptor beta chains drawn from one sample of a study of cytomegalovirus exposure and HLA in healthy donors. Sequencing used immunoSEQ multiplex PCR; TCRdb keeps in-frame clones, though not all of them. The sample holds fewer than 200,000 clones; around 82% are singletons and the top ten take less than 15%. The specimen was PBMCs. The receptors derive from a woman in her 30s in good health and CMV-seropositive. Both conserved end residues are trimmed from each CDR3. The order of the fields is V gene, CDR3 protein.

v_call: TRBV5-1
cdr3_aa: ASSSRQGSTEAF

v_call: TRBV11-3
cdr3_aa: ASSPNGVPRETQY

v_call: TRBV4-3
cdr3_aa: ASSQDQGGRAVVGPRANTQY

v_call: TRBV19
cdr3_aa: ASSIGLADSDTQY

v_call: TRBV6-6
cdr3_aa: ATSFGNYGYT

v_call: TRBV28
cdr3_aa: ASSPWGGSGGTSYEQY

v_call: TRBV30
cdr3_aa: AWEGQGDSPLH

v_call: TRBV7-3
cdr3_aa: ASSRRIVGQPQH

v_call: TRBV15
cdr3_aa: ATSRGITGYEQY

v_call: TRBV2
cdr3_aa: ASSPQATPETQY

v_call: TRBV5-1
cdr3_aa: ASSHDWGPGEKLF

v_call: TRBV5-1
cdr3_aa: ASSPPLDRRLETQY

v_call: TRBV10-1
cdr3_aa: ASPGGDGYGYT

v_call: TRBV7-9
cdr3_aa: ASLLAGGSTDTQY

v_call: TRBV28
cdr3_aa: ASTQTGGWEKLF

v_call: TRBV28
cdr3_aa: ASSLLRDRGNFPSFNSPLH

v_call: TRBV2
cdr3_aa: ASSVELLDTQY

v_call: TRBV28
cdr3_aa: ASNTFGLSNQPQH

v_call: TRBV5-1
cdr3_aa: ASSIHGGGTEAF

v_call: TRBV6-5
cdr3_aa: ASSLTGLPGYGYT

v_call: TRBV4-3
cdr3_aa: ASRPASTNTGELF

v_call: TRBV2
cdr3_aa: ASSVVRSSGNTIY

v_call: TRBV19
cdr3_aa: ASRHSETTGELF

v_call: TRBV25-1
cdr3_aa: ASSVDRQLSNEQF

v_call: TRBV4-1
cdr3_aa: ASSQDYGASNEKLF

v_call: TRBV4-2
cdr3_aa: ASSQDLQGRFEQY

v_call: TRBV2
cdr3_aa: ASSEQGLPSSQY

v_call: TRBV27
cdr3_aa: ASSHRGDFSYEQY

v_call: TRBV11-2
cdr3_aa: ASSRGLAGSSYEQY

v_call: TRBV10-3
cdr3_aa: AISQTANTEAF

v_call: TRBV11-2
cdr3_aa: ASSLTGGINQPQH

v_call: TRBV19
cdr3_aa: ASSSREVGRGYT

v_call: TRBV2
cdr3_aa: ASGLLRGPQH

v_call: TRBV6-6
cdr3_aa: ASILLVSGYNEQF

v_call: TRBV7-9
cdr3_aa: ASSRTGPGYT

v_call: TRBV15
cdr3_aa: ATSRGRGRAEAF

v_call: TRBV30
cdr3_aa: AWEGGGKGEQY

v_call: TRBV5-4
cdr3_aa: ASSVDSQNTEAF

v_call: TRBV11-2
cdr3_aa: ASSFDGVSTDTQY

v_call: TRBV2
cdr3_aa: ASRTTGAPYWEQY

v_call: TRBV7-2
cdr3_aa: ASRLTSGSYNEQF

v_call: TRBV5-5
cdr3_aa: ASSPWDREGGELF

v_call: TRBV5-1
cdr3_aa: ASSLGAGGYDEQF

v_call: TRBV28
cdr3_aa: ASSLGGLNTGELF

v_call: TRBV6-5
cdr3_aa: ASKLGANTGELF

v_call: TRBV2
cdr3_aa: ASRDSPNQPQH

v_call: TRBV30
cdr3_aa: AWSVGREDSPLH

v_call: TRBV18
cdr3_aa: ASSPWDGSSYEQY

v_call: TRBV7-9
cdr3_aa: ASSTGTSGSGEQY

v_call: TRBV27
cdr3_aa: ASKRVSTNEKLF

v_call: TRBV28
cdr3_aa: ASSFRGGLSYNEQF

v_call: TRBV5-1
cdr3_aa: ASSLETGFVDEQF

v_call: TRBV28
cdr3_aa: ASSLLDRLGYEQY

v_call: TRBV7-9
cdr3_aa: ASSFPGLNEQY

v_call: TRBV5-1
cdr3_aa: ASSLASRPGSPDAGELF